This T cell receptor beta chain was profiled in a study of cytotoxic CD8 clonotypes in ibrutinib-treated CLL. Across the whole study: Productive templates per sample averaged approximately 250,000; productive rearrangements, approximately 96,000.

CDR3 length: 16 residues. The germline V gene has CDR1 LGHNA and CDR2 YNFKEQ. Between the trimmed V and J ends, which lost 0 bases and 9 bases, there was a span of 17 bases. Generated by immunoSEQ multiplex PCR, the TCRdb table keeps only in-frame clones and is missing some. The data contain about 160,000 clones, over 75% of them singletons. V usage is TRBV4-2 and J usage is TRBJ1-4; a weak D match, TRBD1 (6 bases). The sample in question was PBMCs, obtained at disease progression, from a patient treated with ibrutinib. The origin of this receptor is a human donor with chronic lymphocytic leukemia. This chain's CDR3 is CASSQEVGFGGQKLFF. The CDR3 nucleotides are TGTGCCAGCAGCCAAGAGGTGGGGTTTGGGGGGCAAAAACTGTTTTTT.